This is a list of T cell receptor beta chains from one sample in a study of shared clonotypes between healthy human individuals. Sequencing used immunoSEQ multiplex PCR; TCRdb keeps in-frame clones, though not all of them. The table records fewer than 400,000 clones, about 74% of them present only once. Sequencing was done on a sample of memory CD4+ T cells sorted from blood. Receptors originate from a man younger than 45 in good health. CDR3s include the opening cysteine and the closing phenylalanine or tryptophan. Fields, in order: V gene, J gene, clone size, D gene, CDR3 protein, CDR3 DNA. The D gene is left open where the match is weak. Clone size is not always given. Where it is, it says once, few, many or a class for expanded clones.

>TRBV7-3|TRBJ2-3|NA|NA
CASSLTKTSTDTQYF
TGTGCCAGCAGCTTAACAAAGACCAGCACAGATACGCAGTATTTT
>TRBV27|TRBJ2-1|few|TRBD1
CASSKTAGTVWNEQFF
TGTGCCAGCAGTAAGACGGCCGGGACAGTGTGGAATGAGCAGTTCTTC
>TRBV19|TRBJ2-1|NA|TRBD1
CASSTMTGNAFF
TGTGCCAGTAGTACTATGACAGGGAACGCGTTCTTC
>TRBV5-4|TRBJ2-1|NA|NA
CASSSTGLYNEQFF
TGTGCCAGCAGCTCCACAGGTTTGTACAATGAGCAGTTCTTC
>TRBV14|TRBJ2-1|NA|NA
CASSQRDWYNEQFF
TGTGCCAGCAGCCAACGGGACTGGTACAATGAGCAGTTCTTC
>TRBV19|TRBJ1-2|NA|NA
CATFYYGYTF
TGTGCCACCTTCTACTATGGCTACACCTTC
>TRBV6-5|TRBJ2-7|few|TRBD2
CASRKAGEAYEQYF
TGTGCCAGCCGAAAAGCGGGAGAAGCCTACGAGCAGTACTTC
>TRBV5-5|TRBJ1-1|NA|NA
CASSLLRGDTEAFF
TGTGCCAGCAGCTTGCTCAGGGGAGACACTGAAGCTTTCTTT
>TRBV6-1|TRBJ2-1|NA|NA
CASSEALWNEQFF
TGTGCCAGCAGTGAAGCTCTTTGGAATGAGCAGTTCTTC
>TRBV29-1|TRBJ2-1|few|TRBD1
CSVGTGGYNEQFF
TGCAGCGTTGGGACAGGAGGATACAATGAGCAGTTCTTC
>TRBV7-9|TRBJ2-7|NA|NA
CASSAHWDEQYF
TGTGCCAGCAGCGCTCATTGGGACGAGCAGTACTTC
>TRBV18|TRBJ2-1|NA|NA
CASSPPGSRDNEQFF
TGTGCCAGCTCACCACCGGGGTCGAGGGACAATGAGCAGTTCTTC
>TRBV6-1|TRBJ1-5|few|NA
CASSGRAGTINQPQHF
TGTGCCAGCAGTGGCAGGGCCGGGACTATAAATCAGCCCCAGCATTTT
>TRBV27|TRBJ2-5|NA|TRBD1
CASSLSDTGTGAETQYF
TGTGCCAGCAGTTTATCGGACACCGGGACAGGAGCAGAGACCCAGTACTTC
>TRBV13|TRBJ1-1|NA|NA
CASSLVDRNTEAFF
TGTGCCAGCAGCTTAGTCGACAGGAACACTGAAGCTTTCTTT
>TRBV5-6|TRBJ2-6|NA|NA
CASSPNRGSFSSGANVLTF
TGTGCCAGCAGCCCTAACAGAGGCAGCTTTTCCTCTGGGGCCAACGTCCTGACTTTC
>TRBV10-3|TRBJ2-2|NA|NA
CATPTGANTGELFF
TGTGCCACCCCGACAGGAGCGAACACCGGGGAGCTGTTTTTT
>TRBV19|TRBJ2-1|NA|TRBD2
CASSMVNRGLGEFF
TGTGCCAGTAGTATGGTTAATAGGGGACTAGGCGAGTTCTTC
>TRBV19|TRBJ2-5|NA|TRBD2
CASSMGLAGGETQYF
TGTGCCAGTAGTATGGGACTAGCGGGCGGAGAGACCCAGTACTTC
>TRBV5-4|TRBJ2-2|NA|NA
CASSLDANTGELFF
TGTGCCAGCAGCTTGGATGCGAACACCGGGGAGCTGTTTTTT
>TRBV6-5|TRBJ2-1|NA|NA
CASRGGHLGGQFF
TGTGCCAGCAGGGGGGGTCATCTCGGCGGGCAGTTCTTC
>TRBV2|TRBJ1-2|NA|TRBD1
CASRFGRTGAGANYGYTF
TGTGCCAGCAGGTTCGGTCGGACAGGGGCCGGAGCTAACTATGGCTACACCTTC
>TRBV7-9|TRBJ2-1|NA|TRBD2
CASWASSGRADNEQFF
TGTGCCAGCTGGGCGTCTAGCGGGAGGGCTGATAATGAGCAGTTCTTC